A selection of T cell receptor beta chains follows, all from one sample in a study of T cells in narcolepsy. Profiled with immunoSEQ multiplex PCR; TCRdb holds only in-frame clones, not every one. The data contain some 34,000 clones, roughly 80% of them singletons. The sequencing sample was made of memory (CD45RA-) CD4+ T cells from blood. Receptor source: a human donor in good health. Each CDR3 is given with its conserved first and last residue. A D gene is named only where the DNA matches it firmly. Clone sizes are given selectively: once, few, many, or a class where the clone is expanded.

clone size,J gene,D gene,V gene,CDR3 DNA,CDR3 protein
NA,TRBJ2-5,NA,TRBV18,TGTGCCAGCTCACCACTGCCCCAAGAGACCCAGTACTTC,CASSPLPQETQYF
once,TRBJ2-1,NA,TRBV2,TGTGCCAGCAGTGAACGCATATCCTACAATGAGCAGTTCTTC,CASSERISYNEQFF
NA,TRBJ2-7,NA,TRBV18,TGTGCCAGCTCACCAACCAGGGGCGACGAGCAGTACTTC,CASSPTRGDEQYF
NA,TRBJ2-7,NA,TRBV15,TGTGCCACCAGCAGAGATGGCTGGGGCGAGCAGTACTTC,CATSRDGWGEQYF
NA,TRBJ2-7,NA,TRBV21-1,TGTGCCAGGCCAGGAAGAGACAGGTTCTACGAGCAGTACTTC,CARPGRDRFYEQYF
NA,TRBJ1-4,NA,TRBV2,TGTGCCAGCAGTGGGCAGGCTAATGAAAAACTGTTTTTT,CASSGQANEKLFF
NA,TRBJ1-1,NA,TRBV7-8,TGTGCCAGCAGCCATGGGGGGGGCGGGACTGAAGCTTTCTTT,CASSHGGGGTEAFF
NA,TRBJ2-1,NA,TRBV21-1,TGTGCCAGCAGCAAAGCAGGGAGCTCCTACAATGAGCAGTTCTTC,CASSKAGSSYNEQFF
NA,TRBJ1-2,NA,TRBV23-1,TGCGCCAGCACCCCTCAGGCTCCCTATGGCTACACCTTC,CASTPQAPYGYTF
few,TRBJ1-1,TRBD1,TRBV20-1,TGCAGTGCTAGGGACAGGGAGGATGCTTTCTTT,CSARDREDAFF
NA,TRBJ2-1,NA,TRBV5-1,TGCGCCAGCAGGGAGGCCGCGGGCTCGGGTGAGCAGTTCTTC,CASREAAGSGEQFF
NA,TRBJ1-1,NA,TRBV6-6,TGTGCCAGCAAAGGGGCCGCGAACACTGAAGCTTTCTTT,CASKGAANTEAFF
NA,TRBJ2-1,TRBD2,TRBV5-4,TGTGCCAGCAGCTTCGGACTAGCGGGAGGTTCCAATGAGCAGTTCTTC,CASSFGLAGGSNEQFF
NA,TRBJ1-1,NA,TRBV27,TGTGCCAGCAGTTCTCAGCCTAACACTGAAGCTTTCTTT,CASSSQPNTEAFF
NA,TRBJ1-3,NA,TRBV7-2,TGTGCCAGCAGCTTAGAGCGGTCCCGTGGAAACACCATATATTTT,CASSLERSRGNTIYF
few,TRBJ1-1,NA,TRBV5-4,TGTGCCAGCAGCGGGGGGAGGACACTGGATATGAACACTGAAGCTTTCTTT,CASSGGRTLDMNTEAFF
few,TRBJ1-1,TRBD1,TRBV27,TGTGCCAGCAGTTTATTACAGACAGGGCGAGGGACTGAAGCTTTCTTT,CASSLLQTGRGTEAFF
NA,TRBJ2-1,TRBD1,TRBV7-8,TGTGCCAGCAGCTTCTCCGGGACAGCGAACAGTGAGCAGTTCTTC,CASSFSGTANSEQFF
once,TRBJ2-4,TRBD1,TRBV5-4,TGTGCCAGCAGCTTGGCAGGGGGCAGCCCGGCCAAAAACATTCAGTACTTC,CASSLAGGSPAKNIQYF
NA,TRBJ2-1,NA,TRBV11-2,TGTGCCAGCAGCTTAGATAGCGGATCCTACAATGAGCAGTTCTTC,CASSLDSGSYNEQFF
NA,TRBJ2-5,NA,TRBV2,TGTGCCAGCAGTGAGGCTAGTCTAAGCTTTGGAGAGACCCAGTACTTC,CASSEASLSFGETQYF
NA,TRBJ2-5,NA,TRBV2,TGTGCCAGCAGTGAAGCGCGGGGCAGAGAGACCCAGTACTTC,CASSEARGRETQYF
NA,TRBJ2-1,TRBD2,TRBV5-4,TGTGCCAGCAGCTTGGCCCCTTCGGGGGGGCGCAATGAGCAGTTCTTC,CASSLAPSGGRNEQFF
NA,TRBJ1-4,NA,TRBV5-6,TGTGCCAGCAGCTTCTTAACGACTGACCCACTATATAATGAAAAACTGTTTTTT,CASSFLTTDPLYNEKLFF
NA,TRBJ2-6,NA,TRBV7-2,TGTGCCAGCAGCTTTGCGCACACTGGGGCCAACGTCCTGACTTTC,CASSFAHTGANVLTF
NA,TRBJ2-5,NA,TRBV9,TGTGCCAGCAGCGTAGGTGGAGAGACCCAGTACTTC,CASSVGGETQYF